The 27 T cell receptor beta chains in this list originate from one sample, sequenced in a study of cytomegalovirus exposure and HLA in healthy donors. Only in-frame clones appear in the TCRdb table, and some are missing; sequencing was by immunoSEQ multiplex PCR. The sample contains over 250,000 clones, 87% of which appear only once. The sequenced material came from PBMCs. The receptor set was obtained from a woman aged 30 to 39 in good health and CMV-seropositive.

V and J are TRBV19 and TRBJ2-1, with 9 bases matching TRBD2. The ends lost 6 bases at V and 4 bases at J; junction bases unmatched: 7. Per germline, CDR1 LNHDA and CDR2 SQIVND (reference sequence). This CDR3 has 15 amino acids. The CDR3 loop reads CASSASGVGYNEQFF. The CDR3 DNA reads TGTGCCAGTAGCGCTAGCGGGGTAGGGTACAATGAGCAGTTCTTC. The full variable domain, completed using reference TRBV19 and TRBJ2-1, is DGGITQSPKYLFRKEGQNVTLSCEQNLNHDAMYWYRQDPGQGLRLIYYSQIVNDFQKGDIAEGYSVSREKKESFPLTVTSAQKNPTAFYLCASSASGVGYNEQFFGPGTRLTVL.

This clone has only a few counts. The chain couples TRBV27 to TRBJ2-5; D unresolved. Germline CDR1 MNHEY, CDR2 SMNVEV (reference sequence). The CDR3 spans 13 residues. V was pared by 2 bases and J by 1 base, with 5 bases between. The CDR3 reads CASSLGVQETQYF. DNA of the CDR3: TGTGCCAGCAGTTTAGGGGTCCAAGAGACCCAGTACTTC.

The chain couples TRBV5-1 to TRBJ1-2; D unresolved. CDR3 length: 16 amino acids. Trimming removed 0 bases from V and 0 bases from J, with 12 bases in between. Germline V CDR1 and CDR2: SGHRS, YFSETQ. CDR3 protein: CASSLGQGVSNYGYTF. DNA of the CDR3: TGCGCCAGCAGCTTGGGACAAGGAGTTTCTAACTATGGCTACACCTTC.

CDR3 sequence (DNA): TGTGCCAGCAGCGTACGGGGAAGTGAGCAGTACTTC. Translated: CASSVRGSEQYF. J is TRBJ2-7 and V is TRBV11-2, with D possibly being TRBD2 (5 bases). There are 12 residues in the CDR3. The germline gives CDR1 SGHAT, CDR2 FQNNGV. Trimming removed 5 bases from V and 7 bases from J, with 12 bases in between.

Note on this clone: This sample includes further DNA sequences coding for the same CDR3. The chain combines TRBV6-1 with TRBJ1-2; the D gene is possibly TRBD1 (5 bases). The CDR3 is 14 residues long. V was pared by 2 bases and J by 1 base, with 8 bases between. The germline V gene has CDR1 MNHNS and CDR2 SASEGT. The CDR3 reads CASSEQGSNYGYTF. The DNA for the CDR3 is TGTGCCAGCAGTGAACAGGGAAGTAACTATGGCTACACCTTC.

The CDR3 nucleotides read TGTGCCTGGACCGGGGTCGGGTCCAATATGAACACTGAAGCTTTCTTT. Translating it yields CAWTGVGSNMNTEAFF. The chain combines TRBV30 with TRBJ1-1; unclear D gene. The CDR3 consists of 16 residues. The V end lost 4 bases, the J end lost 0 bases, and 18 bases lay between the germline ends. The germline gives CDR1 GTSNPN, CDR2 SVGIG (reference sequence).

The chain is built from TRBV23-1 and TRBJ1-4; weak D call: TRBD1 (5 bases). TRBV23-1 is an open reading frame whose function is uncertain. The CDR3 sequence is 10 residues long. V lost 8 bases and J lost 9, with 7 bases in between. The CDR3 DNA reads TGCGCCAGCCGGGGGAAAAAACTGTTTTTT. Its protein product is CASRGKKLFF.

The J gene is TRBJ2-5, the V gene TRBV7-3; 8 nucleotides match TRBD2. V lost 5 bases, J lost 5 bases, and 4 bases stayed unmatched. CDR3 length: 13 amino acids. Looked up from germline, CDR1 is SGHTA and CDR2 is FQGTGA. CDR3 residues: CASSPAGVETQYF. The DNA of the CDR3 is TGTGCCAGCAGCCCAGCGGGAGTCGAGACCCAGTACTTC.

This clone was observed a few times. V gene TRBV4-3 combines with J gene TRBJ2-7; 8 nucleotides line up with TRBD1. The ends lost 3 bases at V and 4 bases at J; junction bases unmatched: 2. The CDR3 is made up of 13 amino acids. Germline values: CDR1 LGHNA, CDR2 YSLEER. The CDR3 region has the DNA TGCGCCAGCAGCCATGGACAGGGTTACGAGCAGTACTTC. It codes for CASSHGQGYEQYF.

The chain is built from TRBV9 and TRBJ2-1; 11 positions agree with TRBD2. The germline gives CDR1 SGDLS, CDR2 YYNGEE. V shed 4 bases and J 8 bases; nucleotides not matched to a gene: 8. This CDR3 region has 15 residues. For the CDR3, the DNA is TGTGCCAGCAGCCAGACTAGCGGGATTTCCCATGAGCAGTTCTTC. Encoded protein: CASSQTSGISHEQFF.

The CDR3 DNA reads as TGTGCCAGCAGCTTCCCGCAGAACACTGAAGCTTTCTTT. Amino acids: CASSFPQNTEAFF. The chain uses TRBV5-4 and TRBJ1-1; D is uncertain. CDR3 size: 13 residues. The V gene lost 2 bases and the J gene lost 1 base, with 6 bases spanning the gap. Germline lookup yields CDR1 SGHNT and CDR2 YYREEE (reference sequence). The full variable domain, rest sourced from reference TRBV5-4 and TRBJ1-1, is ETGVTQSPTHLIKTRGQQVTLRCSSQSGHNTVSWYQQALGQGPQFIFQYYREEENGRGNFPPRFSGLQFPNYSSELNVNALELDDSALYLCASSFPQNTEAFFGQGTRLTVV.

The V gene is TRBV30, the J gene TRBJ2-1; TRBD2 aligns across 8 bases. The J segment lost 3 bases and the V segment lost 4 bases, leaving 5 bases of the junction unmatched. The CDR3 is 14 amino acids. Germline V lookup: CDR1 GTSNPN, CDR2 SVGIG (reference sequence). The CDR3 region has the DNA TGTGCCTGGACCGCACTAGCGGTCTACAATGAGCAGTTCTTC. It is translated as CAWTALAVYNEQFF.

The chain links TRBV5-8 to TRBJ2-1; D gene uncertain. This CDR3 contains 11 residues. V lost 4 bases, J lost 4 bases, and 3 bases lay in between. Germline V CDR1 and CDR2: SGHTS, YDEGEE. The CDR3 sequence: CASSPYNEQFF. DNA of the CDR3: TGTGCCAGCAGCCCGTACAATGAGCAGTTCTTC.

The CDR3 reads CASSSRAGGYEQYF. The CDR3 DNA is TGTGCCAGCTCATCTCGAGCGGGAGGCTACGAGCAGTACTTC. The chain carries TRBV18 and TRBJ2-7, with 9 positions matching TRBD2. This CDR3 has 14 residues. Germline trimming cut 5 bases from V and 3 bases from J; bases unmatched to any gene: 5. Germline CDR1 reads KGHSH; CDR2 reads LQKENI.

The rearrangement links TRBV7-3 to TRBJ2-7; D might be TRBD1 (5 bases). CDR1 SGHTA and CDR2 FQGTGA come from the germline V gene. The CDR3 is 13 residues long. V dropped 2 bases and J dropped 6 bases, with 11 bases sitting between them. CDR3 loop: CASSLLQGGEQYF. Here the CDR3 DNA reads TGTGCCAGCAGCTTACTTCAGGGCGGCGAGCAGTACTTC.

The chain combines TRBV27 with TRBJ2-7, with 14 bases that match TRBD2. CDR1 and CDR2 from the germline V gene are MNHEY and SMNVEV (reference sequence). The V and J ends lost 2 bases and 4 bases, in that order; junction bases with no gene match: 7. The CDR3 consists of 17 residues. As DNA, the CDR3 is TGTGCCAGCAGTTTAAGGGGACTAGCGGGGGCTCAATACGAGCAGTACTTC. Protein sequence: CASSLRGLAGAQYEQYF.

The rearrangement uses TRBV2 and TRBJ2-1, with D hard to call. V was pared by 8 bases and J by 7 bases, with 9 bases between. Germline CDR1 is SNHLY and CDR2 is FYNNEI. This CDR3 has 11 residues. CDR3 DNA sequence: TGTGCCAGCGATCAAACAAATGAGCAGTTCTTC. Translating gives CASDQTNEQFF. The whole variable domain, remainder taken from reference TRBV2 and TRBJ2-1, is EPEVTQTPSHQVTQMGQEVILRCVPISNHLYFYWYRQILGQKVEFLVSFYNNEISEKSEIFDDQFSVERPDGSNFTLKIRSTKLEDSAMYFCASDQTNEQFFGPGTRLTVL.

CDR3 nucleotides: TGTGCCAGTAAAGGCGGATCCTACGAGCAGTACTTC. It specifies CASKGGSYEQYF. J is TRBJ2-7 and V is TRBV7-9; D is ambiguous. Trimming removed 9 bases from V and 1 base from J, with 10 bases in between. The germline V gene has CDR1 SEHNR and CDR2 FQNEAQ (reference sequence). The CDR3 loop spans 12 amino acids.

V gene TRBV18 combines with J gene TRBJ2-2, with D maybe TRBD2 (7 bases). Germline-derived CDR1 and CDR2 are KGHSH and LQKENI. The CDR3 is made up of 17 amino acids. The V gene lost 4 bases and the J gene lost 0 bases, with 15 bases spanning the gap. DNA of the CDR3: TGTGCCAGCTCACTCGTTTCGGGGGGCGCGAACACCGGGGAGCTGTTTTTT. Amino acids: CASSLVSGGANTGELFF.

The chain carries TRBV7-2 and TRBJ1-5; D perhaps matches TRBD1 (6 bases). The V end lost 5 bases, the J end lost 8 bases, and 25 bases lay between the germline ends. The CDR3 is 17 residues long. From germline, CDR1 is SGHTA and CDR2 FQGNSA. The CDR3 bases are TGTGCCAGCAGCAAAGGGGCCAGGGGAAGGGCGGTTGAGCCCCAGCATTTT. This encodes CASSKGARGRAVEPQHF. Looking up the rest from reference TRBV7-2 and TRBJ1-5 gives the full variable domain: GAGVSQSPSNKVTEKGKDVELRCDPISGHTALYWYRQSLGQGLEFLIYFQGNSAPDKSGLPSDRFSAERTGGSVSTLTIQRTQQEDSAVYLCASSKGARGRAVEPQHFGDGTRLSIL.

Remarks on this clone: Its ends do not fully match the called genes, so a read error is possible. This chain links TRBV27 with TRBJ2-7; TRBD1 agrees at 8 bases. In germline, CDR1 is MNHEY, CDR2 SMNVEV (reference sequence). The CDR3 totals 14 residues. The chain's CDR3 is CASSTSGQAYGQYF. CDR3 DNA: TGTGCCAGCAGTACCTCGGGACAGGCTTACGGGCAGTACTTC.

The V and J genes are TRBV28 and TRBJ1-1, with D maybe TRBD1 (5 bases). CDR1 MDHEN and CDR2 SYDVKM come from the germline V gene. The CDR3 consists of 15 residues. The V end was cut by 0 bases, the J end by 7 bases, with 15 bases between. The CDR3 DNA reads TGTGCCAGCAGTTTATGGGCTGGGGCATCTGGTGAAGCTTTCTTT. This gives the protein CASSLWAGASGEAFF.

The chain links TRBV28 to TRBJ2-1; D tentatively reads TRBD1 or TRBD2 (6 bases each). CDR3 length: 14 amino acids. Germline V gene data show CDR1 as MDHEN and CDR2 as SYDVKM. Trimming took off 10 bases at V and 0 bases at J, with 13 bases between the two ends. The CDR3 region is CATEQGGSYNEQFF. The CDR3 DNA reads TGTGCCACTGAACAGGGAGGCTCCTACAATGAGCAGTTCTTC.

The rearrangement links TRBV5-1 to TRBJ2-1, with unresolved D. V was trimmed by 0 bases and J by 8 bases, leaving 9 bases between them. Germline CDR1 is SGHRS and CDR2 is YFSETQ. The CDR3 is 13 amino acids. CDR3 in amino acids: CASSLVPADEQFF. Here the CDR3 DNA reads TGCGCCAGCAGCTTGGTGCCAGCCGATGAGCAGTTCTTC.

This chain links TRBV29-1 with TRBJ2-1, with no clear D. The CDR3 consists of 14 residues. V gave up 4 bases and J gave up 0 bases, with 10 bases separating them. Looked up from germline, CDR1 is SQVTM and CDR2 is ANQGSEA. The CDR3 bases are TGCAGCGTTGGACTGGTAACCTCCTACAATGAGCAGTTCTTC. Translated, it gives CSVGLVTSYNEQFF.

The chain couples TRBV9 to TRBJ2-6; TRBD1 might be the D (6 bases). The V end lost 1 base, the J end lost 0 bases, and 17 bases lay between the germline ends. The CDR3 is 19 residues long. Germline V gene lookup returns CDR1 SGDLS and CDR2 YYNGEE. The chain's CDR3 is CASSVSWTAIGSGANVLTF. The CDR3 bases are TGTGCCAGCAGCGTAAGCTGGACAGCAATTGGCTCTGGGGCCAACGTCCTGACTTTC.

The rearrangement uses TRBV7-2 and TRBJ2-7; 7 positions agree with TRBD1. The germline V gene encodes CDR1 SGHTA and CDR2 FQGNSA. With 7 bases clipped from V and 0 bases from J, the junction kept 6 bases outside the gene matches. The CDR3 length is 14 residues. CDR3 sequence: CASNGQDTSYEQYF. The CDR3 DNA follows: TGTGCCAGCAACGGACAGGACACCTCCTACGAGCAGTACTTC.